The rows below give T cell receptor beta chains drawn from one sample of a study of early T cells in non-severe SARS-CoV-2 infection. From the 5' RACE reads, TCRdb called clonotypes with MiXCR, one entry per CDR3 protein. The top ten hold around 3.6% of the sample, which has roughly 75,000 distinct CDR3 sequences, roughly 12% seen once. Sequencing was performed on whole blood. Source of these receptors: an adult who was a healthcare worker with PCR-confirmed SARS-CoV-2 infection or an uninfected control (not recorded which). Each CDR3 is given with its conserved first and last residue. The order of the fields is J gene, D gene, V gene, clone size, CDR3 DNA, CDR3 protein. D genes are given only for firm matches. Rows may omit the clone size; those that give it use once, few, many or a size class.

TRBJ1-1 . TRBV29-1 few TGCAGCGCTCAGGACAGCATGAACACTGAAGCTTTCTTT CSAQDSMNTEAFF
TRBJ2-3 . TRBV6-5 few TGTGCCAGCAGTTATGTGGGACCCACAGATACGCAGTATTTT CASSYVGPTDTQYF
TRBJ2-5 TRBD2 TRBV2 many TGTGCCAGCAGTCTAGCGGGAGGGGAAGAGACCCAGTACTTC CASSLAGGEETQYF
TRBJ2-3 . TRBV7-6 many TGTGCCAGCAGCTCACAACTAGTCACAGATACGCAGTATTTT CASSSQLVTDTQYF
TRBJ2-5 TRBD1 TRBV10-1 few TGCGCCAGCAGTGATAACCTCCGGGACAGCCAAGAGACCCAGTACTTC CASSDNLRDSQETQYF
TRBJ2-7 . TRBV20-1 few TGCAGTGCTAGAGTTAGTCGGACACCCGAGCAGTACTTC CSARVSRTPEQYF
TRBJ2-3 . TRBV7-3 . TGTGCCAGCAGCCGGCCCGGAGATACGCAGTATTTT CASSRPGDTQYF
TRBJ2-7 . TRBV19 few TGTGCCAGTAGTAACGTCTACGAGCAGTACTTC CASSNVYEQYF
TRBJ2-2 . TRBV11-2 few TGTGCCAGCAGCTACAAAGTTTACGGGGAGCTGTTTTTT CASSYKVYGELFF
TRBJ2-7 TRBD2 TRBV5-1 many TGCGCCAGCAGCTTGGTTGCGGGAGCTGGTTACGAGCAGTACTTC CASSLVAGAGYEQYF
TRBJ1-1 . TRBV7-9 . TGTGCCAGCAGCTTAGCGCATCTGGGAGTGAACACTGAAGCTTTCTTT CASSLAHLGVNTEAFF
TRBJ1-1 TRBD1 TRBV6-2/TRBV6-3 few TGTGCCAGCAGTTCGAAACAGGGGGCAGGGAGCACTGAAGCTTTCTTT CASSSKQGAGSTEAFF
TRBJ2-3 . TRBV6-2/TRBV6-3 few TGTGCCAGCCGAGGATCGAAAACTAGCACAGATACGCAGTATTTT CASRGSKTSTDTQYF
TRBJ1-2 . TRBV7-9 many TGTGCCAGCAGCTTAGGACAGACCCCTAACTATGGCTACACCTTC CASSLGQTPNYGYTF
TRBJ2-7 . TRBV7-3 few TGTGCCAGCAGCTTAACTCCCGGGGGCAACTACGAGCAGTACTTC CASSLTPGGNYEQYF
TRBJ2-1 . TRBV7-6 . TGTGCCAGCAGCTCCATCGATGAGCAGTTCTTC CASSSIDEQFF
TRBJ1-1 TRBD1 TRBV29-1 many TGCAGCGGGGACAGGGGTCCAGCTGAAGCTTTCTTT CSGDRGPAEAFF
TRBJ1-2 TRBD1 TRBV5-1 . TGCGCCAGCAGATGGGACAGGGCGATTGGGGGCTACACCTTC CASRWDRAIGGYTF
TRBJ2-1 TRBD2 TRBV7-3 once TGTGCCAGCAGCCCGGGGACTAGCGGGAACGATGAGCAGTTCTTC CASSPGTSGNDEQFF
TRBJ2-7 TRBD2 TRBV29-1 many TGCAGCGTTGAAGGTAGCGGGAGTGACGAGCAGTACTTC CSVEGSGSDEQYF
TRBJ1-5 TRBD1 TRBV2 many TGTGCCAGCAGGGACAGGCCCAATCAGCCCCAGCATTTT CASRDRPNQPQHF
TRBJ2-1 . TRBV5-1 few TGCGCCAGCAGCCCCGGGCGGTTGGCCCTGATTCTCTCCTACAATGAGCAGTTCTTC CASSPGRLALILSYNEQFF
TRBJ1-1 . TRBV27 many TGTGCCAGCAGTGAATACACTGTGAACACTGAAGCTTTCTTT CASSEYTVNTEAFF
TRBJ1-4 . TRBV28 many TGTGCCAGCACAGGATATCGCCGGGGAGAAAAACTGTTTTTT CASTGYRRGEKLFF
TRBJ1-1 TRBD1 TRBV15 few TGTGCCACCAGCAGCCAGGGACAGGCGAACACTGAAGCTTTCTTT CATSSQGQANTEAFF
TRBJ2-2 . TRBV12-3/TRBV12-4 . TGTGCCAACAGTTTCGTAGAGGCCGGGGAGCTGTTTTTT CANSFVEAGELFF
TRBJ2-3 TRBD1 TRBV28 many TGTGCCGGATCAGACCCCGGGACAGGGGGATCAGATACGCAGTATTTT CAGSDPGTGGSDTQYF
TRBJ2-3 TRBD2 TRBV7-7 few TGTGCCAGCAGCTTGAGCGGGGGGGATACGCAGTATTTT CASSLSGGDTQYF
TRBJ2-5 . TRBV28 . TGTGCCAGCAGCCCACTGAGGCAGTTAGGAGAGACCCAGTACTTC CASSPLRQLGETQYF
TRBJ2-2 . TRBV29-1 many TGCAGCGTTAACGGGGGCTCCGGGGAGCTGTTTTTT CSVNGGSGELFF
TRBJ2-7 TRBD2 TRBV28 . TGTGCCAGCAGGAGACCCCTTACTAGCGGGAGGGGTGTAGTCGAGCAGTACTTC CASRRPLTSGRGVVEQYF
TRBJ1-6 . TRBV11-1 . TGTGCCAGCAGCTTCGGGGGGCCTTCACCCCTCCACTTT CASSFGGPSPLHF
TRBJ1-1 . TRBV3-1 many TGTGCCAGCAGCCAAACCAACACGAACACTGAAGCTTTCTTT CASSQTNTNTEAFF
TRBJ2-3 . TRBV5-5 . TGTGCCAGCAGCCTGGGATTCTGGGATACGCAGTATTTT CASSLGFWDTQYF
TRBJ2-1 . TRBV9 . TGTGCCAGCAGCGTAGTCGGGGGAATTCTTGCGACTGACCAGTTCTTC CASSVVGGILATDQFF
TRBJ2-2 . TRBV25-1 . TGTGCCAGCAGTAATCCTGGGGGCGGGGAGCTGTTTTTT CASSNPGGGELFF
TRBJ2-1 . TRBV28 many TGTGCCAGCAGTTTACCCCCTCGCGTTGAGCAGTTCTTC CASSLPPRVEQFF
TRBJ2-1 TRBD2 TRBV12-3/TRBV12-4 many TGTGCCAGCAGATCCCTAGCGGGAGGGCCGGGGAATGAGCAGTTCTTC CASRSLAGGPGNEQFF
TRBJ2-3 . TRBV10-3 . TGTGCCATCAGTGAGTCGACAGATACGCAGTATTTT CAISESTDTQYF
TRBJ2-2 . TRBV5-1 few TGCGCCAGCCGTTTTTTTGTGGGACGAACGAACACCGGGGAGCTGTTTTTT CASRFFVGRTNTGELFF
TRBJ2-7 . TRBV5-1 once TGCGCCAGCAGCTTCGCTCCTAGCTCCTACGAGCAGTACTTC CASSFAPSSYEQYF
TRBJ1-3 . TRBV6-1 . TGTGCCAGCAGCGCCGGACGGTCCTCTGGAAACACCATATATTTT CASSAGRSSGNTIYF
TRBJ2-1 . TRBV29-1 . TGCAGCGTTGAAGGTGGGAAAGGCTACAATGAGCAGTTCTTC CSVEGGKGYNEQFF
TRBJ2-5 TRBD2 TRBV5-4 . TGTGCCAGCAGCCCCGGACTAGCGGGTCCGAATCAAGAGACCCAGTACTTC CASSPGLAGPNQETQYF
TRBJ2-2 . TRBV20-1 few TGCAGTGCTAGGCACCCGGGCAGGGGCACCGGGGAGCTGTTTTTT CSARHPGRGTGELFF
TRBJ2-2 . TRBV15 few TGTGCCATAGGGGGACGAGGGTACACCGGGGAGCTGTTTTTT CAIGGRGYTGELFF
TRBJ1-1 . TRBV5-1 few TGCGCCAGCAGCTTGAGCCCCCCGAACACTGAAGCTTTCTTT CASSLSPPNTEAFF
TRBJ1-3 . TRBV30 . TGTGCCTGGAGTCCCTTTTACTCTGGAAACACCATATATTTT CAWSPFYSGNTIYF
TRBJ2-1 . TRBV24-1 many TGTGCCACCCAAGGGGCCTATGAGCAGTTCTTC CATQGAYEQFF
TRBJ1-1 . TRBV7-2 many TGTGCCAGCAGCCTCCCCGTGCGGGGGACTGAAGCTTTCTTT CASSLPVRGTEAFF
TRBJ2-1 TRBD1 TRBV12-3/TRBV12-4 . TGTGCCAGCAGATCCGGGACAGGGACCTACAATGAGCAGTTCTTC CASRSGTGTYNEQFF
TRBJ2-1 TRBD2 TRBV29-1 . TGCAGCGCCTTCGTACTAGCGGAGTCCTACAATGAGCAGTTCTTC CSAFVLAESYNEQFF
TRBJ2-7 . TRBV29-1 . TGCAGCGTTTTGGGATCCTACGAGCAGTACTTC CSVLGSYEQYF
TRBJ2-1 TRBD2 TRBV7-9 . TGTGCCAGCAGCTTAGGGACTAGCGGGATCCATGAGCAGTTCTTC CASSLGTSGIHEQFF
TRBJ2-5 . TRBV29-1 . TGCAGCTCTTTGGGGGGTACAGAGACCCAGTACTTC CSSLGGTETQYF
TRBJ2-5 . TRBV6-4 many TGTGCCAGTAGTGCCCACCAAGAGACCCAGTACTTC CASSAHQETQYF
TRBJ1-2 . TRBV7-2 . TGTGCCAGCAGCTTAGCTCCAAGTAACTATGGCTACACCTTC CASSLAPSNYGYTF
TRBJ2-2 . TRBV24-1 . TGTGCCACCAGTGACCACACCGGGGAGCTGTTTTTT CATSDHTGELFF